The T cell receptor (beta chain) described here comes from a study of cytomegalovirus exposure and HLA in healthy donors. Study summary: It was reported in a later analysis that the 95 to 150 validation repertoires used the same platform as the approximately 600 first-cohort repertoires. Study results and limitations: Many donors carried some public TCRs, although rarity characterized most TCR sequences. The study listed approximately 160 cytomegalovirus-associated TCR beta chains. Clusters of TCRs from the first cohort tended to co-occur in the roughly 120 validation repertoires (as a later analysis found).

Profiled with immunoSEQ multiplex PCR; TCRdb holds only in-frame clones, not every one. Counted here are some 170,000 clones, about 87% occurring once; the ten biggest clones make up about 1.5%. This clone was recorded only once. Its cognate antigen is unknown. The clonotype was recovered from a woman between 25 and 40 years old in good health and CMV-seronegative. Sequencing was carried out using PBMCs.

CDR3 bases: TGCGCCAGCCGGGACAGCGATAGCAATCAGCCCCAGCATTTT. Residues: CASRDSDSNQPQHF. The genes are TRBV10-2 and TRBJ1-5, with 7 bases that match TRBD1. After removal of 8 bases from V and 0 bases from J, the junction contained 4 bases not matched to a gene. Germline assignment: CDR1 WSHSY and CDR2 SAAADI. CDR3 length equals 14 residues.